This TCR beta chain was recovered during a study of T-cell memory formation after mild COVID-19. Study outcomes and limitations: That cross-reactive memory joined was suggested by some responding clones appearing in pre-infection memory. CD4+ clones that contracted lay mainly in CM and EM; CD8+ ones lay in EMRA.

Note on this clonotype: Its target is not known.

Libraries for TCRalpha and TCRbeta carried sample barcodes and unique molecular identifiers via 5'RACE. TCRdb fed the 5' RACE reads into MiXCR, producing one record per CDR3 protein. The sample lists about 210,000 distinct CDR3 sequences, over 9.5% occurring once. The sequencing input was PBMCs or a T cell subset sorted from them (not recorded which). This clonotype was obtained from a man aged 18 to 29 who had mild COVID-19 (a few samples of this study predate the infection). Cell type and time point are not known.

CDR3 DNA: TGTGCCAGCAGCCCCTACAGCGCAACTAATGAAAAACTGTTTTTT. The encoded protein is CASSPYSATNEKLFF. The rearrangement joins TRBV5-5 to TRBJ1-4; D unresolved. Germline CDR1 SGHKS, CDR2 YYEKEE (reference sequence). V lost 4 bases to trimming and J lost 0 bases, with 10 bases between them. CDR3 length: 15 residues.